These 13 T cell receptor beta chains share one sample of origin, sequenced in a study of vaccination and CD4 T cells after COVID-19. Once obtained from cultured CD4+ T cells, the DNA was sequenced using the Oncomine TCR Beta short-read assay. TCRdb re-derived calls from the PCR reads in MiXCR, one entry per CDR3 protein. The repertoire holds 20,000 to 30,000 distinct CDR3 sequences, with around 66% as singletons. No cognate antigen is known for these TCRs. Treatment of the sample: approximately 9-day PBMC culture with coronavirus spike peptide pools or control peptides (ViraFEST assay). Sequencing was carried out using CD4+ T cells from blood, cultured in vitro. These receptors originate from a human donor who had recovered from COVID-19.

The V call is TRBV4-1, the J call TRBJ1-1, with D unresolved. This CDR3 comprises 16 residues. The V and J ends lost 1 base and 6 bases respectively, with 18 bases between them. Germline CDR1 and CDR2: MGHRA and YSYEKL. The CDR3 region has the DNA TGCGCCAGCAGCCAAGTAGGATTTGTCCCTCAGGCTGAAGCTTTCTTT. It encodes CASSQVGFVPQAEAFF.

The chain is built from TRBV20-1 and TRBJ1-2; D may be TRBD1 (5 bases). With 0 bases removed from V and 3 bases from J, the gap between germline ends came to 17 bases. There are 16 residues in the CDR3. Germline CDR1 and CDR2: DFQATT and SNEGSKA (reference sequence). The CDR3 DNA sequence: TGCAGTGCTAGAGACCCCGCAGGAGGGACTTACTATGGCTACACCTTC. It translates to CSARDPAGGTYYGYTF.

In its sample, this clonotype is medium-sized (0.01 to 0.1%). The gene calls are TRBV6-5 and TRBJ1-6, with unresolved D. This CDR3 has 15 amino acids. Trimming left V 0 bases short and J 3 bases short, with 6 bases between. Germline CDR1 and CDR2: MNHEY and SVGAGI. CDR3 sequence: CASSYSPYYNSPLHF. CDR3 nucleotide sequence: TGTGCCAGCAGTTACTCGCCGTACTATAATTCACCCCTCCACTTT.

This chain connects TRBV6-1 to TRBJ2-1; 7 bases agree with TRBD2. The CDR3 is 13 amino acids. Trimming cost V 7 bases and J 3 bases; bases outside gene matches: 3. From germline, CDR1 is MNHNS and CDR2 SASEGT. CDR3 residues: CASKLANYNEQFF. The CDR3, as DNA: TGTGCCAGCAAACTAGCGAACTACAATGAGCAGTTCTTC.

The chain combines TRBV24-1 with TRBJ1-1; tentatively, D is TRBD1 (6 bases). Germline assignment: CDR1 KGHDR and CDR2 SFDVKD. CDR3 length: 14 residues. V lost 3 bases and J lost 10, with 17 bases in between. Here the CDR3 DNA reads TGTGCCACCAGTGATAACAGGGCCACCAAAGCAGCTTTCTTT. Amino acid sequence: CATSDNRATKAAFF.

This chain uses TRBV24-1 with TRBJ2-3, with 10 nucleotides matching TRBD2. V trimming: 4 bases; J trimming: 3 bases; junction bases outside the gene matches: 6. This CDR3 region has 16 residues. Germline CDR1 and CDR2: KGHDR and SFDVKD. CDR3 DNA: TGTGCCACCAGTGACCCTGGACTAGCGGTGACAGATACGCAGTATTTT. Translated: CATSDPGLAVTDTQYF.

The gene calls are TRBV7-2 and TRBJ1-2; the D is unclear. The CDR3 runs to 14 residues. CDR1 is SGHTA and CDR2 is FQGNSA in the germline V gene. Deletions cut 1 base from V and 4 bases from J, with 10 bases between. The CDR3 nucleotides are TGTGCCAGCAGCTTAGGGGTAGAAGGCTATGGCTACACCTTC. Its protein product is CASSLGVEGYGYTF.

This clonotype was detected a few times. The CDR3 coding sequence is TGTGCCAGCAGTCCGAGGGACAGGGGGCTGAATGAGCAGTTCTTC. Translation: CASSPRDRGLNEQFF. This chain links TRBV6-1 with TRBJ2-1, with 12 bases aligning to TRBD1. V trimming: 5 bases; J trimming: 7 bases; junction bases outside the gene matches: 6. This CDR3 spans 15 amino acids. Germline CDR1 reads MNHNS; CDR2 reads SASEGT.

This clonotype has just one count. The chain carries TRBV28 and TRBJ2-3, with D possibly being TRBD2 (9 bases). There are 15 residues in the CDR3. V lost 6 bases and J 9 bases, leaving 22 bases between the germline ends. Germline CDR1 and CDR2: MDHEN and SYDVKM. CDR3 region: CASRTGALRGGTQYF. In DNA, the CDR3 is TGTGCCAGCAGGACAGGGGCCCTGCGGGGGGGAACGCAGTATTTT.

A single count supports this clonotype. The chain combines TRBV6-1 with TRBJ2-2, with D perhaps TRBD1 or TRBD2 (5 bases each). CDR3 size: 13 residues. The ends were cut back, 6 bases at V and 8 bases at J, with 13 bases in the middle. Germline CDR1 reads MNHNS; CDR2 reads SASEGT. In DNA form, the CDR3 reads TGTGCCAGCAGGCAACCGGGGCGAGGGGAGCTGTTTTTT. Translated: CASRQPGRGELFF.

J is TRBJ2-3 and V is TRBV19; no reliable D call. The CDR3 spans 15 residues. Germline assignment: CDR1 LNHDA and CDR2 SQIVND (reference sequence). Trimming removed 5 bases from V and 0 bases from J, with 12 bases in between. The DNA for the CDR3 is TGTGCCAGTAGTTCGATCAAGGGCAGCACAGATACGCAGTATTTT. Translation gives CASSSIKGSTDTQYF.

In this sample, this clonotype turned up a few times. This chain joins TRBV20-1 and TRBJ1-2, with TRBD1 matching over 9 bases. The CDR3 is 15 amino acids. V was clipped by 3 bases and J by 2 bases; unmatched bases: 7. Germline CDR1 and CDR2: DFQATT and SNEGSKA (reference sequence). The DNA for the CDR3 is TGCAGTGCTAGCACATCCGGGACAGGGAACTATGGCTACACCTTC. Its translation is CSASTSGTGNYGYTF.

The CDR3 loop is CASSPGTGEVYGYTF. For the CDR3, the DNA is TGTGCCAGCTCACCAGGGACAGGGGAGGTCTATGGCTACACCTTC. This chain joins TRBV18 and TRBJ1-2, with 10 positions matching TRBD1. The CDR3 has 15 residues. Germline V gene data show CDR1 as KGHSH and CDR2 as LQKENI. Germline trimming cut 2 bases from V and 4 bases from J; bases unmatched to any gene: 4.